The table lists the clone carrying this T cell receptor (beta chain) with a few counts. The antigen remains undetermined. Library preparation (for TCRbeta) was performed with unique molecular identifiers. TCRdb re-derived calls from the PCR reads in MiXCR, one entry per CDR3 protein. The data contain more than 200,000 distinct CDR3 sequences, about 23% of them singletons. CDR1 is ENHRY, CDR2 SYGVKD, per germline. This CDR3 is 14 amino acids long. With 2 bases removed from V and 2 bases from J, the gap between germline ends came to 9 bases. This sample was taken from a study of T-cell reconstitution after alpha-beta-depleted transplantation in children. Broader study findings: Hyperexpanded clones declined; after one year, newly produced T cells mostly supplied diversity.

This specimen was PBMCs, taken before TCRalphabeta/CD19-depleted stem cell transplant. V and J are TRBV10-3 and TRBJ1-2; perhaps TRBD1 as D (5 bases). The receptor was derived from a girl aged 2 to 10 with Fanconi anemia, due to receive a stem cell transplant. In DNA, the CDR3 is TGTGCCATCAGTGAGGGATCAGGGAACTATGGCTACACCTTC. This codes for CAISEGSGNYGYTF.